A selection of T cell receptor beta chains follows, all from one sample in a study of control samples from healthy donors and cancer patients. Sequencing was performed with immunoSEQ multiplex PCR; in TCRdb, only in-frame clones are kept and a portion is missing. This table holds 120,000 or so clones, around 87% found once. The sequencing sample was made of blood. These receptors came from a man aged 35 to 55 in good health. Both conserved end residues are part of each CDR3. The D gene is left open where the match is weak. Size is omitted from some rows. Given values are once, few, many or a class for expanded clones.

clone_size	v_call	j_call	d_call	cdr3_nt	cdr3_aa
once	TRBV5-4	TRBJ2-7	TRBD2	TGTGCCAGCAGCTTCGATGGGCTAGCGGGCCACGAGCAGTACTTC	CASSFDGLAGHEQYF
.	TRBV6-6	TRBJ1-3	.	TGTGCCAGCAGTTCCCAGTATCCCCCGGCTGGAAACACCATATATTTT	CASSSQYPPAGNTIYF
.	TRBV7-8	TRBJ2-3	.	TGTGCCAGCAGCCCATTGGCGGTAGATACGCAGTATTTT	CASSPLAVDTQYF
.	TRBV18	TRBJ1-5	TRBD1	TGTGCCAGCTCACCCAGACAGGGAAAGGGGGATCAGCCCCAGCATTTT	CASSPRQGKGDQPQHF
once	TRBV25-1	TRBJ1-1	TRBD1	TGTGCCAGCAGTGGGACAGGGGGCGTGAACACTGAAGCTTTCTTT	CASSGTGGVNTEAFF
.	TRBV6-6	TRBJ1-2	.	TGTGCCAGCAGTTACTCAGCGACAGCCCTCGTGGACTACACCTTC	CASSYSATALVDYTF
few	TRBV11-3	TRBJ2-2	.	TGTGCCAGCAGCTTAGTCCCAGTCAACACCGGGGAGCTGTTTTTT	CASSLVPVNTGELFF
.	TRBV6-5	TRBJ2-7	.	TGTGCCAGCAGATACGGACAGCTAAGCTCCTACGAGCAGTACTTC	CASRYGQLSSYEQYF
once	TRBV15	TRBJ2-5	.	TGTGCCACCAGCAGAGATGGGGGTCGCCAAGAGACCCAGTACTTC	CATSRDGGRQETQYF
.	TRBV24-1	TRBJ1-5	.	TGTGCCACCAGTGATAGAGGACGCGGCAATCAGCCCCAGCATTTT	CATSDRGRGNQPQHF
.	TRBV29-1	TRBJ2-7	TRBD1	TGCAGCGTTGGACCGGGACAGGGGGCCTCCTACGAGCAGTACTTC	CSVGPGQGASYEQYF
.	TRBV6-5	TRBJ2-2	.	TGTGCCAGCACAAACACCGGGGAGCTGTTTTTT	CASTNTGELFF
.	TRBV7-2	TRBJ1-1	TRBD1	TGTGCCAGCAGCTTAAGCCAGGGGGCCCTGAACACTGAAGCTTTCTTT	CASSLSQGALNTEAFF
.	TRBV18	TRBJ2-6	.	TGTGCCAGCTCAGCGGACATCAACTCTGGGGCCAACGTCCTGACTTTC	CASSADINSGANVLTF
.	TRBV9	TRBJ2-5	.	TGTGCCAGCAGCGTAAAGGGATTAGGAGAGACCCAGTACTTC	CASSVKGLGETQYF
.	TRBV29-1	TRBJ2-7	.	TGCAGCGTTCTAGACGCAGGGACCTCCTACGAGCAGTACTTC	CSVLDAGTSYEQYF
.	TRBV29-1	TRBJ1-5	.	TGCAGCGTTGAAATAGGGGGGGCAGGTCAGCCCCAGCATTTT	CSVEIGGAGQPQHF
.	TRBV6-2/TRBV6-3	TRBJ2-1	.	TGTGCCAGCAGTTACTCCCTAGCCGACAAGCCCTACAATGAGCAGTTCTTC	CASSYSLADKPYNEQFF
.	TRBV28	TRBJ1-1	TRBD1	TGTGCCAGCACCCCTGGACAGGGAGGAACTGAAGCTTTCTTT	CASTPGQGGTEAFF
few	TRBV19	TRBJ1-6	.	TGTGCCAGTAGCCGCGGGGGGGGCGCTTCTAATTCACCCCTCCACTTT	CASSRGGGASNSPLHF
.	TRBV30	TRBJ1-2	TRBD1	TGTGCCTGCGGAGCTGGAGCGGGACAGGGGGGAAACTATGGCTACACCTTC	CACGAGAGQGGNYGYTF
few	TRBV29-1	TRBJ1-1	.	TGCAGCGTTGACTCAGGGAACGGTGAAGCTTTCTTT	CSVDSGNGEAFF
few	TRBV4-3	TRBJ2-7	.	TGCGCCAGCAGCCAAGATCGAGGCTACGAGCAGTACTTC	CASSQDRGYEQYF
.	TRBV5-4	TRBJ2-7	.	TGTGCCAGCAGCTTGGCCAGTGGCGGTTCCTCCTACGAGCAGTACTTC	CASSLASGGSSYEQYF
.	TRBV5-6	TRBJ2-1	TRBD2	TGTGCCAGCAGCTTTCTGGGGCGGACTAGCGGGGTCCGGAATGAGCAGTTCTTC	CASSFLGRTSGVRNEQFF
.	TRBV19	TRBJ2-7	TRBD1	TGTGCCAGCAACCGGGCAGGGGGCCCCGAGCAGTACTTC	CASNRAGGPEQYF
.	TRBV5-6	TRBJ1-1	.	TGTGCCAGCAGCCCAGGTGAAAGGCCCATGAACACTGAAGCTTTCTTT	CASSPGERPMNTEAFF
few	TRBV10-1	TRBJ1-1	.	TGCGCCAGCAGTGAGTCAAAGGCTGCACCGAAGAACACTGAAGCTTTCTTT	CASSESKAAPKNTEAFF
once	TRBV27	TRBJ2-5	.	TGTGCCAGCAGTTTTTCGGGGGGACAGCGTGAAGAGACCCAGTACTTC	CASSFSGGQREETQYF
.	TRBV6-2/TRBV6-3	TRBJ1-2	TRBD1	TGTGCCAGCAGTCCGCGGACAGGGAACGATGGCTACACCTTC	CASSPRTGNDGYTF
.	TRBV2	TRBJ1-5	TRBD1	TGTGCCAGCAGCCGTCGACAGGGGGCCGAGAGCAATCAGCCCCAGCATTTT	CASSRRQGAESNQPQHF
.	TRBV7-2	TRBJ1-3	.	TGTGCCAGCAGCCCTATAGGAGGAAACACCATATATTTT	CASSPIGGNTIYF
.	TRBV10-1	TRBJ1-1	.	TGCGCCAGCAGGACAGCCAAGAACACTGAAGCTTTCTTT	CASRTAKNTEAFF
.	TRBV4-3	TRBJ2-3	.	TGCGCCAGCAGCCAAGGCGGGCAGGATACGCAGTATTTT	CASSQGGQDTQYF
once	TRBV4-2	TRBJ1-1	.	TGTGCCAGCAGCCAAGGGGTAAGGAATTCTTTGGGCACTGAAGCTTTCTTT	CASSQGVRNSLGTEAFF
.	TRBV5-4	TRBJ2-2	.	TGTGCCAGCAGCCCCCGGGTTAACACCGGGGAGCTGTTTTTT	CASSPRVNTGELFF
.	TRBV6-6	TRBJ1-2	.	TGTGCCAGCAGTCTCTGGGAGGGGGGGGCGGGAAGTGAAAATGGCTACACCTTC	CASSLWEGGAGSENGYTF
.	TRBV25-1	TRBJ1-1	TRBD1	TGTGCCAGCAGTGACGAAACAGGGGGAGACACTGAAGCTTTCTTT	CASSDETGGDTEAFF
.	TRBV6-4	TRBJ2-2	TRBD1	TGTGCCAGCAGAGGACAGGAGAACACCGGGGAGCTGTTTTTT	CASRGQENTGELFF
.	TRBV2	TRBJ2-7	TRBD1	TGTGCCAGCACTTCGGGACAGGTGGCTCCCTCCGAGCAGTACTTC	CASTSGQVAPSEQYF
.	TRBV24-1	TRBJ1-5	.	TGTGCCACCAGTCATACAGGGTTTCAGCCCCAGCATTTT	CATSHTGFQPQHF
.	TRBV30	TRBJ2-7	TRBD1	TGTGCCTGGAGTGTAGGGACAGGGGGCTACGAGCAGTACTTC	CAWSVGTGGYEQYF
.	TRBV2	TRBJ1-6	TRBD1	TGTGCCAGTAGGACAGGGGGCAACAATTCACCCCTCCACTTT	CASRTGGNNSPLHF